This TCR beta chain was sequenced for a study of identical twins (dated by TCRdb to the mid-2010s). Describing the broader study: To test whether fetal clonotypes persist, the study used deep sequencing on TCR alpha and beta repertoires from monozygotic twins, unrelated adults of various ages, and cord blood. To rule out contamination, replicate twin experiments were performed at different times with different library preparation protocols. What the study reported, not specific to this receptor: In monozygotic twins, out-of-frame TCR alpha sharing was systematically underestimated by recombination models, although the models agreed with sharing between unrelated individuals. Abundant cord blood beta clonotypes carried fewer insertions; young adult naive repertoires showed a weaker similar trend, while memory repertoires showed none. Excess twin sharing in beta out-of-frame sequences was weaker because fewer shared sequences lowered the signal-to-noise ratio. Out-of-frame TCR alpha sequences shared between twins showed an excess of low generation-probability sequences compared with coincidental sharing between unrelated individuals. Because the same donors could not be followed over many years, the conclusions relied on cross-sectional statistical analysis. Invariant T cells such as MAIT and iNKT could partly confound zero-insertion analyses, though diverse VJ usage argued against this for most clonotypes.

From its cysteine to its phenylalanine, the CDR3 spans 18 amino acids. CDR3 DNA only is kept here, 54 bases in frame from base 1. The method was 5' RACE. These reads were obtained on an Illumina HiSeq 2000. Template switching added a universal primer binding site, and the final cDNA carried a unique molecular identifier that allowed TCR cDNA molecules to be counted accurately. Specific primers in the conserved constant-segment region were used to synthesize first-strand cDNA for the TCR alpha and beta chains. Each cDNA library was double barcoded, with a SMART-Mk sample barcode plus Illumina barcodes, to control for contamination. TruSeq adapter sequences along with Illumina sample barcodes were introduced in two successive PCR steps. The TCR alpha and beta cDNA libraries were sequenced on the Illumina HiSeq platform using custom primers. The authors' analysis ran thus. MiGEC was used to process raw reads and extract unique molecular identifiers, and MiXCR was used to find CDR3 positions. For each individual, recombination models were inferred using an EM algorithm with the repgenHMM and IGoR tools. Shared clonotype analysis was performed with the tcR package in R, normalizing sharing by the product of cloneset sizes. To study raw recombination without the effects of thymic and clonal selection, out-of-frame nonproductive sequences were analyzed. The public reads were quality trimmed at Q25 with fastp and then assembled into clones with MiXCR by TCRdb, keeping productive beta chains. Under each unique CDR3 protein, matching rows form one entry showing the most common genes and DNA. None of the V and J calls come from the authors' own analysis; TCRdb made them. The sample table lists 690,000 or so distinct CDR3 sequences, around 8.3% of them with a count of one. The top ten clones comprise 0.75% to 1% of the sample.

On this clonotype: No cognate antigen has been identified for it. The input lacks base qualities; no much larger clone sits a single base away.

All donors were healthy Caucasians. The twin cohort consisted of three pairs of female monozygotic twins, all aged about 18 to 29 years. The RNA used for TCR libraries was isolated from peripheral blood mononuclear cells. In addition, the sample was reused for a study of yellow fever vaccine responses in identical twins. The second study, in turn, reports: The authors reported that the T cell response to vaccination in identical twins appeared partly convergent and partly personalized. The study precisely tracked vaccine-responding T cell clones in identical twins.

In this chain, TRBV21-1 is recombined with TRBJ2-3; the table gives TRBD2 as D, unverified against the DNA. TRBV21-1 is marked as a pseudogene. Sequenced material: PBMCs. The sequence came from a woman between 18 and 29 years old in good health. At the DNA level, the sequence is TGTGCCAGCAGCAAAGCGCGCCGGGGGGCCCTTAGCACAGATACGCAGTATTTT. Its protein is CASSKARRGALSTDTQYF.